These T cell receptor beta chains were read from a single sample in a study of PD-1 blockade in classical Hodgkin lymphoma. The protocol was immunoSEQ multiplex PCR, while the TCRdb copy is restricted to in-frame clones and leaves out a portion. The data hold around 35,000 clones, with roughly 88% observed a single time. The source was peripheral blood mononuclear cells (PBMCs), collected before the second cycle of nivolumab. Receptors originate from a human donor with classical Hodgkin lymphoma. CDR3s include the opening cysteine and the closing phenylalanine or tryptophan. Each record gives: D gene, V gene, J gene, clone size, CDR3 DNA, CDR3 protein. A D gene is named only where the DNA matches it firmly. Clone size appears in some rows only: once, few, many, or a class for an expanded clone.

-,TRBV5-1,TRBJ2-5,-,TGCGCCAGCAGCGCGGGACAGCATAAAGAGACCCAGTACTTC,CASSAGQHKETQYF
-,TRBV25-1,TRBJ1-2,once,TGTGCCAGCAGTGAGTCCCCCTCCCCGGGGTTTGATGGCTACACCTTC,CASSESPSPGFDGYTF
-,TRBV5-1,TRBJ1-5,few,TGCGCCAGCAGCTTGTCGAGCAATCAGCCCCAGCATTTT,CASSLSSNQPQHF
-,TRBV5-1,TRBJ2-5,-,TGCGCCAGCAGCCTACTAGATTTTGCGGAGACCCAGTACTTC,CASSLLDFAETQYF
TRBD1,TRBV2,TRBJ2-5,-,TGTGCCGGAGCTAACATAATCGGGACAGCAAGAAGAGGCGGCCAAGAGACCCAGTACTTC,CAGANIIGTARRGGQETQYF
TRBD1,TRBV27,TRBJ2-5,-,TGTGCCAGCAGTTCTAGACAGGGGCTGACCCAGTACTTC,CASSSRQGLTQYF
-,TRBV9,TRBJ2-6,once,TGTGCCAGCAGCGTAGAATCGTGGGAACCCGGGGCCAACGTCCTGACTTTC,CASSVESWEPGANVLTF
-,TRBV25-1,TRBJ2-7,-,TGTGCCAGCAGTGAATATCCGAGGGGATCCGCCTACGAGCAGTACTTC,CASSEYPRGSAYEQYF
-,TRBV7-6,TRBJ2-2,-,TGTGCCAGCAGCTTGATGGCAGAGCCTTTCTCGAACACCGGGGAGCTGTTTTTT,CASSLMAEPFSNTGELFF
-,TRBV9,TRBJ2-1,-,TGTGCCAGCAGCGTAGCATTGCGCTCCTACAATGAGCAGTTCTTC,CASSVALRSYNEQFF
-,TRBV5-1,TRBJ1-1,-,TGCGCCAGCAGCGGACTACAGTATGGCACTGAAGCTTTCTTT,CASSGLQYGTEAFF
TRBD1,TRBV6-6,TRBJ1-1,-,TGTGCCAGCAGTTACTCAGACAGGGTCAGCACTGAAGCTTTCTTT,CASSYSDRVSTEAFF
TRBD2,TRBV15,TRBJ2-7,-,TGTGCCACCAGCCGATCCGGGACTAGTCACGAGCAGTACTTC,CATSRSGTSHEQYF
TRBD1,TRBV7-2,TRBJ2-7,-,TGTGCCAGCAGCTTAGCGACAGGGGGCTACGAGCAGTACTTC,CASSLATGGYEQYF
TRBD2,TRBV18,TRBJ2-5,-,TGTGCCAGCTCACCTTGGGGAGGGGAAGAGACCCAGTACTTC,CASSPWGGEETQYF
-,TRBV30,TRBJ2-1,-,TGTGCCTGGGCCATGAGGCGGGGATACAATGAGCAGTTCTTC,CAWAMRRGYNEQFF
TRBD1,TRBV2,TRBJ1-5,-,TGTGCCAGCAGACAAACTTACGGACAGGGCAATCAGCCCCAGCATTTT,CASRQTYGQGNQPQHF
-,TRBV5-6,TRBJ1-5,-,TGTGCCAGCAGCTTAGACAGAAACCAGCCCCAGCATTTT,CASSLDRNQPQHF
TRBD1,TRBV9,TRBJ2-2,-,TGTGCCAGCAGCACGGACAGGGGCCACACCGGGGAGCTGTTTTTT,CASSTDRGHTGELFF
-,TRBV5-1,TRBJ2-2,-,TGCGCCAGCACCCGCCAGGGACCTCCGAACACCGGGGAGCTGTTTTTT,CASTRQGPPNTGELFF
-,TRBV27,TRBJ2-2,-,TGTGCCAGCAGTTTGAAAGACAGCACCGGGGAGCTGTTTTTT,CASSLKDSTGELFF
TRBD2,TRBV5-1,TRBJ2-7,-,TGCGCCAGCAGCTTGTCGGGCGGGGGGGTCAGTGAGCAGTACTTC,CASSLSGGGVSEQYF
-,TRBV4-1,TRBJ1-5,-,TGCGCCAGCAGCCCTTCTGGGGGTTTGTTTCAGCCCCAGCATTTT,CASSPSGGLFQPQHF
-,TRBV6-1,TRBJ2-7,-,TGTGCCAGCAGTGAACGGGTCTTGGGGGGCGAGCAGTACTTC,CASSERVLGGEQYF
-,TRBV15,TRBJ2-7,-,TGTGCCACCAGCAGAGATCATCGCGGCCCCAGTTGGGATCCCTACGAGCAGTACTTC,CATSRDHRGPSWDPYEQYF
TRBD2,TRBV11-2,TRBJ2-7,-,TGTGCCAGCAGCTTAGAAGCGGGAGATCCCTACGAGCAGTACTTC,CASSLEAGDPYEQYF
-,TRBV30,TRBJ2-4,-,TGTGCCTGGAGTCTTGGGACCTACAGGGAAGGAGGAAACATTCAGTACTTC,CAWSLGTYREGGNIQYF
TRBD1,TRBV10-1,TRBJ2-7,-,TGCGCCAGCAGCCGGGACAGCGCCTACGAGCAGTACTTC,CASSRDSAYEQYF